The 31 T cell receptor beta chains given below trace back to one sample, sequenced in a study of blood T cell repertoires in COVID-19. Some clones are missing from TCRdb's copy, which holds only in-frame ones; the method was immunoSEQ multiplex PCR. This sample has a few hundred thousand clones; roughly 89% occur once, and the top ten carry roughly 5%. Sequenced material: peripheral blood. The receptors originated from a woman aged 40 to 49 who had recovered from COVID-19.

V gene TRBV6-5 combines with J gene TRBJ1-5, with no clear D. Germline-derived CDR1 and CDR2 are MNHEY and SVGAGI. The V end was cut by 2 bases, the J end by 4 bases, with 6 bases between. The CDR3 spans 13 residues. This chain's CDR3 is CASSYGLNQPQHF. Written as DNA, the CDR3 is TGTGCCAGCAGTTACGGGCTGAATCAGCCCCAGCATTTT.

V is TRBV28 and J is TRBJ1-5; TRBD1 agrees at 7 bases. Per the germline V gene, CDR1 is MDHEN and CDR2 is SYDVKM. The J segment lost 0 bases and the V segment lost 5 bases, leaving 4 bases of the junction unmatched. This CDR3 spans 15 amino acids. The CDR3 spells CASSPTGNSNQPQHF. CDR3 bases: TGTGCCAGCAGTCCGACAGGGAATAGCAATCAGCCCCAGCATTTT.

This clone appeared a single time. For the CDR3, the DNA is TGTGCCAGCAGCCGCGGCCGGGTTGGGGCCAACGTCCTGACTTTC. This encodes CASSRGRVGANVLTF. This rearrangement joins TRBV3-1 (or the pseudogene TRBV3-2) to TRBJ2-6; D not certain. This CDR3 comprises 15 residues. Germline V gene data show CDR1 as LGHDT and CDR2 as YNNKEL (reference sequence). Trimming took 4 bases from V and 3 from J, leaving 10 bases between them.

The chain carries TRBV9 and TRBJ1-4, with D perhaps TRBD1 (5 bases). Germline loops: CDR1 SGDLS, CDR2 YYNGEE. The germline V and J ends were trimmed by 4 bases and 8 bases, with 15 bases remaining between them. The CDR3 contains 14 residues. The CDR3 sequence is CASSPPRGGEKLFF. CDR3 nucleotides: TGTGCCAGCAGCCCCCCCCGGGGGGGGGAAAAACTGTTTTTT.

The V gene is TRBV28, the J gene TRBJ1-2; 7 bases fit TRBD1. V lost 6 bases and J lost 7; bases outside the gene matches: 8. The CDR3 has 13 amino acids. Per the germline V gene, CDR1 is MDHEN and CDR2 is SYDVKM. CDR3 nucleotide sequence: TGTGCCAGCAGCACGACAGGGCCCACTGGCTACACCTTC. Its translation is CASSTTGPTGYTF.

The chain combines TRBV28 with TRBJ1-1, with 9 nucleotides matching TRBD1. The germline V gene has CDR1 MDHEN and CDR2 SYDVKM. The J segment lost 0 bases and the V segment lost 3 bases, leaving 26 bases of the junction unmatched. The CDR3 is 23 residues long. CDR3 DNA: TGTGCCAGCAGTTTTTTCTCAAAATATTGGCTGACTGGGACAGGGCACATGAACACTGAAGCTTTCTTT. The encoded protein is CASSFFSKYWLTGTGHMNTEAFF.

The chain couples TRBV20-1 to TRBJ2-5; D gene ambiguous. Between the trimmed V and J ends, which lost 3 bases and 3 bases, there was a span of 5 bases. The CDR3 consists of 11 residues. Germline CDR1 reads DFQATT; CDR2 reads SNEGSKA (reference sequence). CDR3 residues: CSASSKETQYF. The CDR3 DNA sequence: TGCAGTGCTAGTTCAAAAGAGACCCAGTACTTC.

The chain has TRBV7-8 and TRBJ2-1; D is unresolved. The germline V gene encodes CDR1 SGHVS and CDR2 FQNEAQ. Trimming shortened V by 0 bases and J by 1 base, and 10 bases separated the two germline ends. This CDR3 contains 16 residues. The CDR3 loop reads CASSLAGAVSYNEQFF. The CDR3 DNA reads TGTGCCAGCAGCTTAGCCGGAGCAGTTTCCTACAATGAGCAGTTCTTC.

The V and J genes are TRBV2 and TRBJ2-2, with D hard to call. CDR1 and CDR2 from the germline V gene are SNHLY and FYNNEI. Deletions cut 3 bases from V and 5 bases from J, with 10 bases between. The CDR3 runs to 14 residues. For the CDR3, the DNA is TGTGCCAGCAGTGATAGTTACTCTACCGGGGAGCTGTTTTTT. The encoded protein is CASSDSYSTGELFF.

The V and J genes are TRBV6-5 and TRBJ2-7, with D perhaps matching TRBD2 (5 bases). The CDR3 contains 14 residues. CDR1 is MNHEY, CDR2 SVGAGI, per germline. V dropped 7 bases and J dropped 1 base, with 14 bases sitting between them. CDR3 residues: CASKLASQSYEQYF. The CDR3, as DNA: TGTGCCAGCAAACTGGCTAGCCAGTCCTACGAGCAGTACTTC.

The chain recombines TRBV6-5 with TRBJ1-4; 8 bases are shared with TRBD1. The germline V gene has CDR1 MNHEY and CDR2 SVGAGI. The CDR3 has 16 amino acids. J lost 4 bases, V lost 1 base, and 5 bases had no gene match. CDR3 protein: CASSYFRGRDNEKLFF. CDR3 coding DNA: TGTGCCAGCAGTTACTTCAGGGGGCGGGATAATGAAAAACTGTTTTTT.

V is TRBV28 and J is TRBJ1-2, with TRBD1 identical over 8 bases. Germline loops: CDR1 MDHEN, CDR2 SYDVKM. V was clipped by 4 bases and J by 8 bases; unmatched bases: 9. This CDR3 region has 14 residues. CDR3 DNA: TGTGCCAGCAGTTCCACCGGGACAGGAAAAGGCTACACCTTC. Its protein is CASSSTGTGKGYTF.

The chain combines TRBV20-1 with TRBJ2-5; D unresolved. V lost 6 bases and J lost 3, with 8 bases in between. The CDR3 sequence is 11 residues long. Germline CDR1 and CDR2: DFQATT and SNEGSKA (reference sequence). CDR3 protein: CSAFLEETQYF. CDR3 sequence (DNA): TGCAGTGCGTTCCTAGAAGAGACCCAGTACTTC.

This clone showed up just a few times. V usage is TRBV6-5 and J usage is TRBJ1-1; tentatively, D is TRBD1 (6 bases). Looked up from germline, CDR1 is MNHEY and CDR2 is SVGAGI. The germline V and J ends were trimmed by 6 bases and 4 bases, with 15 bases remaining between them. The CDR3 has 14 residues. The CDR3 protein is CASRYYRDGTEAFF. Written as DNA, the CDR3 is TGTGCCAGCAGATATTACAGGGATGGCACTGAAGCTTTCTTT.

The CDR3 here is CASSLGAGQGADEQYF. The CDR3 DNA sequence: TGCGCCAGCAGCTTGGGGGCGGGACAGGGTGCGGACGAGCAGTACTTC. The V call is TRBV5-1, the J call TRBJ2-7, with TRBD1 matching over 9 bases. The CDR3 contains 16 residues. J lost 5 bases, V lost 0 bases, and 9 bases had no gene match. The V gene's germline CDR1 is SGHRS and CDR2 YFSETQ.

This clone came up once. The rearrangement joins TRBV6-5 to TRBJ2-1, with 9 bases matching TRBD1. Germline V gene data show CDR1 as MNHEY and CDR2 as SVGAGI. The CDR3 consists of 13 residues. J gave up 7 bases and V 6 bases, and 4 bases lay outside the gene matches. The CDR3 sequence: CASRRDRGNEQFF. The CDR3 DNA follows: TGTGCCAGCAGAAGAGACAGGGGGAATGAGCAGTTCTTC.

The chain is built from TRBV6-2 or TRBV6-3 and TRBJ2-3; 7 bases match TRBD2. The CDR3 contains 15 residues. Germline V gives CDR1 MNHEY, CDR2 SVGEGT. The V gene end was trimmed by 3 bases and the J gene end by 2 bases; junction bases not matched to a gene: 5. CDR3 nucleotide sequence: TGTGCCAGCAGTTATGACCGGGAGGCCACAGATACGCAGTATTTT. Its protein is CASSYDREATDTQYF.

The chain has TRBV23-1 and TRBJ2-7; D may be TRBD2 (6 bases). TRBV23-1 is filed as an ORF, its function uncertain. V was shortened by 3 bases and J by 5 bases, with 14 bases between the two germline ends. There are 14 residues in the CDR3. The DNA for the CDR3 is TGCGCCAGCAGTCATAGGGCGGGCGGGGACGAGCAGTACTTC. It codes for CASSHRAGGDEQYF.

The rearrangement joins TRBV27 to TRBJ2-3; D is perhaps TRBD2 (5 bases). V was pared by 0 bases and J by 4 bases, with 11 bases between. Germline loops: CDR1 MNHEY, CDR2 SMNVEV (reference sequence). This CDR3 has 15 residues. This CDR3 is CASSLSGVTSDTQYF. Here the CDR3 DNA reads TGTGCCAGCAGTTTATCGGGAGTAACATCAGATACGCAGTATTTT.

The chain joins TRBV12-3 or TRBV12-4 to TRBJ1-5, with D unresolved. Trimming left V 5 bases short and J 3 bases short, with 8 bases between. This CDR3 is 13 amino acids long. Here the CDR3 DNA reads TGTGCCAGCAGTCCCGACACCAATCAGCCCCAGCATTTT. It encodes CASSPDTNQPQHF.

V gene TRBV5-6 combines with J gene TRBJ2-1, with TRBD2 identical over 8 bases. CDR3 size: 14 residues. The trim removed 1 base at V and 5 bases at J, leaving 2 bases unmatched. Germline-derived CDR1 and CDR2 are SGHDT and YYEEEE. The CDR3 nucleotides are TGTGCCAGCAGCTTGTCACTAGCGGACAATGAGCAGTTCTTC. This encodes CASSLSLADNEQFF.

In this sample, this clone turned up once. Other DNA sequences in this specimen translate into the identical CDR3. The chain employs TRBV19 and TRBJ1-4; D is perhaps TRBD1 (5 bases). Trimming removed 4 bases at V and 1 base at J, with 10 bases between. The CDR3 sequence is 15 residues long. Germline assignment: CDR1 LNHDA and CDR2 SQIVND (reference sequence). The CDR3 spells CASSTHRGTNEKLFF. The DNA of the CDR3 is TGTGCCAGTAGTACTCATAGGGGAACTAATGAAAAACTGTTTTTT.

This chain joins TRBV6-5 and TRBJ1-3; D remains ambiguous. The germline CDR1 and CDR2 sequences are MNHEY and SVGAGI. The V and J ends lost 1 base and 0 bases respectively, with 10 bases between them. The CDR3 runs to 16 residues. The CDR3 loop is CASSYFPSSSGNTIYF. DNA of the CDR3: TGTGCCAGCAGTTACTTCCCGTCGAGCTCTGGAAACACCATATATTTT.

The chain joins TRBV18 to TRBJ2-3, with D maybe TRBD2 (6 bases). V dropped 4 bases and J dropped 0 bases, with 17 bases sitting between them. The length of the CDR3 is 17 residues. Germline V gene data show CDR1 as KGHSH and CDR2 as LQKENI. CDR3 loop: CASSRDLAAGSTDTQYF. The CDR3, as DNA: TGTGCCAGCTCACGGGATTTAGCGGCGGGAAGCACAGATACGCAGTATTTT.

The chain employs TRBV7-2 and TRBJ2-1; D might be TRBD1 (6 bases). The V gene's germline CDR1 is SGHTA and CDR2 FQGNSA. This CDR3 is built from 14 residues. V lost 5 bases and J lost 7, with 15 bases in between. In DNA form, the CDR3 reads TGTGCCAGCAGCCCCAGGGCTAGGGGGAATGAGCAGTTCTTC. It specifies CASSPRARGNEQFF.

The rearrangement links TRBV7-2 to TRBJ1-5, with D possibly TRBD1 on 5 matching bases. CDR1 is SGHTA and CDR2 is FQGNSA in the germline V gene. Trimming took off 3 bases at V and 5 bases at J, with 11 bases between the two ends. CDR3 length: 14 residues. The CDR3: CASSFVGGDQPQHF. The CDR3 DNA reads as TGTGCCAGCAGCTTTGTGGGGGGTGATCAGCCCCAGCATTTT.

The rearrangement links TRBV11-2 to TRBJ2-5; the D call may be TRBD1 or TRBD2 (6 bases each). Germline V lookup: CDR1 SGHAT, CDR2 FQNNGV. The CDR3 is 16 residues long. Trimming removed 5 bases from V and 2 bases from J, with 18 bases in between. This chain's CDR3 is CASSLGGTPIQETQYF. Written as DNA, the CDR3 is TGTGCCAGCAGCCTAGGGGGGACACCCATACAAGAGACCCAGTACTTC.

The genes are TRBV11-2 and TRBJ2-3; 8 positions match TRBD1. J gave up 4 bases and V 5 bases, and 8 bases lay outside the gene matches. The CDR3 loop spans 15 amino acids. Germline CDR1 is SGHAT and CDR2 is FQNNGV. This CDR3 reads CASSGDRGSADTQYF. CDR3 in DNA: TGTGCCAGCAGCGGCGACAGGGGTTCGGCAGATACGCAGTATTTT.

V is TRBV12-5 and J is TRBJ2-1; TRBD2 matches at 12 bases. The J segment lost 6 bases and the V segment lost 1 base, leaving 1 base of the junction unmatched. Germline V gives CDR1 LGHNT, CDR2 FRNRAP. CDR3 length: 15 residues. Here the CDR3 DNA reads TGTGCTAGTGGTTTGGGACTAGCGGGAGTCAATGAGCAGTTCTTC. Translating gives CASGLGLAGVNEQFF.

The rearrangement joins TRBV10-1 to TRBJ2-1; 11 bases line up with TRBD2. Germline CDR1 WNHNN, CDR2 SYGVQD (reference sequence). The CDR3 runs to 19 residues. The junction had 21 bases not matched to a gene; V was cut back by 7 bases and J by 7 bases. The CDR3 nucleotides read TGCGCCAGCAAAAATCCGTCATTGCTAGCGGGAGGAACCATAAATGAGCAGTTCTTC. This gives the protein CASKNPSLLAGGTINEQFF.

This clone was recorded only once. The CDR3 DNA is TGTGCCAGTAGTATCAGGGGGCCTTCGAACTATGGCTACACCTTC. This sequence encodes CASSIRGPSNYGYTF. The J gene is TRBJ1-2, the V gene TRBV19, with TRBD1 identical over 8 bases. CDR3 size: 15 residues. Germline assignment: CDR1 LNHDA and CDR2 SQIVND (reference sequence). V trimming: 3 bases; J trimming: 2 bases; junction bases outside the gene matches: 5.